This note documents a single T cell receptor beta chain sequence. Its matching antigen is unknown. The sample comes from a study of CD8+CD57+ T cells in acquired aplastic anemia. Findings of the study overall: In CD8+ cells, Simpson's diversity showed no significant difference between patients and controls.

The CDR3 runs 13 residues. V trimming: 6 bases; J trimming: 5 bases; junction bases outside the gene matches: 4. Per the germline V gene, CDR1 is ENHRY and CDR2 is SYGVKD. Genomic DNA constituted the template upon which TCR beta VDJ and CDR3 profiling was performed. TCRdb analysed the reads with MiXCR anew, one entry per CDR3 protein. The table includes 160,000 or so distinct CDR3 sequences, 40% to 55% detected once. For sequencing, patients were chosen who had shown expansion of CD8+CD57+ cells by flow cytometry. Sequencing input: sorted CD4+, CD8+, or CD8+CD57+ T cells (not recorded which) from PBMCs. This chain connects TRBV10-3 to TRBJ2-3; TRBD1 aligns across 8 bases. This TCR was recovered from a human donor with aplastic anemia. CDR3 loop: CAIRGQEEDTQYF. CDR3 sequence (DNA): TGTGCCATCAGGGGACAGGAAGAAGATACGCAGTATTTT.